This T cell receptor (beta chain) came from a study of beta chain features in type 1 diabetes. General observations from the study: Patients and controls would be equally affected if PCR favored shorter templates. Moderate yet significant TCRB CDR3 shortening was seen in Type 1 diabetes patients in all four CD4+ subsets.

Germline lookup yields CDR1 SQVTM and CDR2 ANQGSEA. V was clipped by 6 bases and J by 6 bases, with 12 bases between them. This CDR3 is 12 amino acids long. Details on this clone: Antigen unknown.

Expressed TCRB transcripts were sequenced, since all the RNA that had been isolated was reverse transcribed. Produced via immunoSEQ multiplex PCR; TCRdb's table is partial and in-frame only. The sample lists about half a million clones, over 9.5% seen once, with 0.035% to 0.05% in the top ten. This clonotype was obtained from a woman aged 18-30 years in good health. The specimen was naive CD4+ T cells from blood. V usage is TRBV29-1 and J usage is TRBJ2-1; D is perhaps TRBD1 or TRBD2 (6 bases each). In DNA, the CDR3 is TGCAGCGTCAAGGGGGGAAGCAATGAGCAGTTCTTC. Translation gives CSVKGGSNEQFF.